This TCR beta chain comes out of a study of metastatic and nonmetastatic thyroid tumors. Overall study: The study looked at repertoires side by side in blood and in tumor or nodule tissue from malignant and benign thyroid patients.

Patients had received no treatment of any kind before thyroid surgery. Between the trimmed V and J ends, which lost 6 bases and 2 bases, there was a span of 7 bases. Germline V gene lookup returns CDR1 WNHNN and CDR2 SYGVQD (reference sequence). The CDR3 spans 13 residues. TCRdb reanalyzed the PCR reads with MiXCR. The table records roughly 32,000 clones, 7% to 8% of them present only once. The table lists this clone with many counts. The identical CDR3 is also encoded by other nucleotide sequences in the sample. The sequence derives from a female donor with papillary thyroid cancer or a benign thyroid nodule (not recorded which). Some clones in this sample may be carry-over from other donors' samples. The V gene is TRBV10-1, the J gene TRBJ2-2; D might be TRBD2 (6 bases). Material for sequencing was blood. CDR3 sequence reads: CASSGRNTGELFF. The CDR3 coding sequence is TGCGCCAGCAGCGGGAGAAACACCGGGGAGCTGTTTTTT.